These 25 T cell receptor beta chains share one sample of origin, sequenced in a study of blood T cell repertoires in COVID-19. Assay used: immunoSEQ multiplex PCR; TCRdb lists only in-frame clones, some missing. The sample holds roughly 32,000 clones, around 86% seen once. Sequencing was carried out using peripheral blood. Receptor source: a man in his 60s with active COVID-19.

V usage is TRBV7-9 and J usage is TRBJ2-3; 9 nucleotides match TRBD1. CDR1 SEHNR and CDR2 FQNEAQ come from the germline V gene (reference sequence). After removal of 5 bases from V and 5 bases from J, the junction contained 8 bases not matched to a gene. This CDR3 is 15 amino acids long. The DNA of the CDR3 is TGTGCCAGCAGCCCGGGGACAGGGCGAGGAGATACGCAGTATTTT. This translates into CASSPGTGRGDTQYF.

The chain uses TRBV29-1 and TRBJ1-4; possibly TRBD1 for D (6 bases). The CDR3 is 13 residues long. Germline V gene sequence: CDR1 SQVTM, CDR2 ANQGSEA. V dropped 7 bases and J dropped 6 bases, with 15 bases sitting between them. This CDR3 reads CSAKQGSDEKLFF. Written as DNA, the CDR3 is TGCAGCGCGAAACAGGGTTCAGATGAAAAACTGTTTTTT.

This chain uses TRBV19 with TRBJ2-2; weak D call: TRBD1 (6 bases). The germline CDR1 and CDR2 sequences are LNHDA and SQIVND (reference sequence). The ends were cut back, 4 bases at V and 2 bases at J, with 11 bases in the middle. This CDR3 comprises 15 residues. CDR3 bases: TGTGCCAGTAGTACCCAGACAGGAAACACCGGGGAGCTGTTTTTT. Translation gives CASSTQTGNTGELFF.

The chain combines TRBV27 with TRBJ2-7; possibly TRBD1 for D (6 bases). This CDR3 region has 17 residues. V was cut by 6 bases and J by 3 bases, with 24 bases left in between. The germline V gene has CDR1 MNHEY and CDR2 SMNVEV (reference sequence). CDR3: CASRTTGTPRGIYEQYF. The CDR3 DNA reads as TGTGCCAGCAGAACGACGGGGACACCCCGGGGCATCTACGAGCAGTACTTC.

This chain joins TRBV5-3 and TRBJ1-5; 7 bases align to TRBD1. TRBV5-3 is an ORF for which the function is uncertain. This CDR3 is built from 16 residues. Trimming at V came to 3 bases and at J to 3 bases, leaving 9 bases not matched to a gene. CDR3 coding DNA: TGTGCCAGAAGCTGGCCCACAGGGGACACCAATCAGCCCCAGCATTTT. Translating gives CARSWPTGDTNQPQHF.

The chain joins TRBV18 to TRBJ2-3; the D gene is possibly TRBD2 (6 bases). From germline, CDR1 is KGHSH and CDR2 LQKENI. The V end was cut by 3 bases, the J end by 6 bases, with 13 bases between. The CDR3 consists of 14 residues. CDR3 sequence: CASSPTGGSDTQYF. DNA of the CDR3: TGTGCCAGCTCACCTACTGGAGGGAGCGATACGCAGTATTTT.

The chain combines TRBV6-5 with TRBJ1-5, with 9 bases identical to TRBD1. Germline V gene sequence: CDR1 MNHEY, CDR2 SVGAGI. This CDR3 spans 15 amino acids. J lost 3 bases, V lost 5 bases, and 5 bases had no gene match. The CDR3 nucleotides read TGTGCCAGCAGTACGGGGACAGGGAACAATCAGCCCCAGCATTTT. Protein: CASSTGTGNNQPQHF.

The chain uses TRBV7-9 and TRBJ2-7; 7 nucleotides agree with TRBD1. Unmatched junction bases numbered 17, after V lost 5 bases and J lost 4 bases. CDR3 length: 17 residues. Germline CDR1 is SEHNR and CDR2 is FQNEAQ (reference sequence). The CDR3 loop is CASSHRDRGFGNYEQYF. DNA for the CDR3: TGTGCCAGCAGCCACCGGGACAGAGGATTTGGAAATTACGAGCAGTACTTC.

This sequence joins TRBV11-1 and TRBJ1-1; 7 nucleotides align to TRBD1. J lost 1 base, V lost 6 bases, and 5 bases had no gene match. This CDR3 is built from 14 residues. Per the germline V gene, CDR1 is SGHAT and CDR2 is FQDESV (reference sequence). CDR3 in DNA: TGTGCCAGCAGTCCGGACAGGACGAACACTGAAGCTTTCTTT. It is translated as CASSPDRTNTEAFF.

The J gene is TRBJ2-1, the V gene TRBV11-2, with D tentatively TRBD2 (7 bases). The CDR3 has 16 residues. Trimming removed 11 bases from V and 2 bases from J, with 22 bases in between. Germline lookup yields CDR1 SGHAT and CDR2 FQNNGV. CDR3 nucleotide sequence: TGTGCCGCCACGAGCGGAGGGGGGGCGACCTACAATGAGCAGTTCTTC. Encoded protein: CAATSGGGATYNEQFF.

This chain connects TRBV11-2 to TRBJ2-1; D is unclear. CDR3 size: 13 residues. V was cut by 1 base and J by 7 bases, with 8 bases left in between. CDR1 is SGHAT, CDR2 FQNNGV, per germline. DNA for the CDR3: TGTGCCAGCAGCTTAGCCTACCTAAATGAGCAGTTCTTC. Its translation: CASSLAYLNEQFF.

The rearrangement links TRBV3-1 (or the pseudogene TRBV3-2) to TRBJ1-5; 9 positions match TRBD1. The CDR3 contains 15 residues. Germline V gene data show CDR1 as LGHDT and CDR2 as YNNKEL (reference sequence). With V trimmed by 0 bases and J by 6 bases, 3 bases remained unmatched. The CDR3 reads CASSQEGQGIQPQHF. CDR3 coding DNA: TGTGCCAGCAGCCAAGAAGGACAGGGGATTCAGCCCCAGCATTTT.

This chain joins TRBV12-3 or TRBV12-4 and TRBJ1-1, with TRBD1 matching 10 bases. The CDR3 is made up of 13 amino acids. V lost 10 bases to trimming and J lost 4 bases; unmatched junction nucleotides: 6. The DNA of the CDR3 is TGTGCCAACGGACAGGGGGGTGGCACTGAAGCTTTCTTT. Protein: CANGQGGGTEAFF.

The rearrangement uses TRBV7-8 and TRBJ2-1; perhaps TRBD1 as D (7 bases). This CDR3 comprises 15 residues. Trimming removed 2 bases at V and 6 bases at J, with 14 bases between. Germline V CDR1 and CDR2: SGHVS, FQNEAQ. The CDR3 nucleotides read TGTGCCAGCAGCTTAATGCAGGGGGGACTCAATGAGCAGTTCTTC. Encoded protein: CASSLMQGGLNEQFF.

The chain employs TRBV24-1 and TRBJ2-3, with D tentatively TRBD1 (6 bases). The ends were cut back, 4 bases at V and 5 bases at J, with 18 bases in the middle. CDR1 is KGHDR, CDR2 SFDVKD, per germline. The CDR3 totals 16 residues. The CDR3 nucleotides read TGTGCCACCAGTGAGCGCAGCCGGGACATCAGAGATACGCAGTATTTT. It yields the protein CATSERSRDIRDTQYF.

In its sample, this clone was seen once. This rearrangement joins TRBV5-5 to TRBJ1-1; 9 nucleotides agree with TRBD1. Germline CDR1 and CDR2: SGHKS and YYEKEE (reference sequence). V trimming: 2 bases; J trimming: 2 bases; junction bases outside the gene matches: 7. The CDR3 contains 16 residues. The CDR3 reads CASSFTGGTRNTEAFF. DNA for the CDR3: TGTGCCAGCAGCTTTACAGGGGGCACGCGTAACACTGAAGCTTTCTTT.

This clone is a singleton in its sample. The chain carries TRBV6-2 or TRBV6-3 and TRBJ1-4; D unclear. Between the trimmed V and J ends, which lost 6 bases and 7 bases, there was a span of 15 bases. CDR1 MNHEY and CDR2 SVGEGT come from the germline V gene. CDR3 length equals 14 residues. The CDR3 sequence is CASSNGPAPEKLFF. CDR3 bases: TGTGCCAGCAGCAACGGCCCAGCGCCTGAAAAACTGTTTTTT.

As DNA, the CDR3 is TGCGCCAGCAGCTTGGGACAGGGGGGGAATTCACCCCTCCACTTT. Amino acid sequence: CASSLGQGGNSPLHF. V is TRBV5-1 and J is TRBJ1-6; 9 bases match TRBD1. Germline V gene data show CDR1 as SGHRS and CDR2 as YFSETQ. CDR3 length: 15 amino acids. The V segment lost 0 bases and the J segment 7 bases; nucleotides outside the gene matches: 2.

This chain links TRBV5-1 with TRBJ2-3, with 7 bases fitting TRBD2. CDR3 length: 14 residues. V trimming: 5 bases; J trimming: 2 bases; junction bases outside the gene matches: 5. Germline loops: CDR1 SGHRS, CDR2 YFSETQ. The CDR3 nucleotides are TGCGCCAGCAGAGGGAGGGATTCCACAGATACGCAGTATTTT. As protein: CASRGRDSTDTQYF.

The chain joins TRBV6-5 to TRBJ2-2; TRBD2 matches 8 bases. V was clipped by 7 bases and J by 3 bases; unmatched bases: 7. Per germline, CDR1 MNHEY and CDR2 SVGAGI. The length of the CDR3 is 15 residues. The CDR3 coding sequence is TGTGCCAGCAACGCGGGGGGCGGGGACACCGGGGAGCTGTTTTTT. This codes for CASNAGGGDTGELFF.

The chain couples TRBV4-3 to TRBJ2-1, with TRBD2 as a possible D gene (6 bases). The CDR3 is 13 residues long. Trimming left V 9 bases short and J 1 base short, with 10 bases between. CDR1 is LGHNA and CDR2 is YSLEER in the germline V gene. CDR3 sequence reads: CARPSVSYNEQFF. CDR3 in DNA: TGCGCCAGACCTAGCGTTTCCTACAATGAGCAGTTCTTC.

The CDR3 nucleotides read TGTGCCAGCAGCCCCGGGAGCCTCGTGGGCGGGGAGCTGTTTTTT. Translation gives CASSPGSLVGGELFF. The gene calls are TRBV9 and TRBJ2-2; possibly TRBD2 for D (6 bases). Germline CDR1 is SGDLS and CDR2 is YYNGEE. The V end lost 4 bases, the J end lost 7 bases, and 17 bases lay between the germline ends. The CDR3 loop spans 15 amino acids.

The V and J genes are TRBV6-2 or TRBV6-3 and TRBJ2-2; 8 bases agree with TRBD1. V shed 6 bases and J 6 bases; nucleotides not matched to a gene: 6. CDR3 length equals 14 residues. CDR1 and CDR2 (germline): MNHEY, SVGEGT. CDR3 residues: CASSRQGTAGELFF. The CDR3 DNA is TGTGCCAGCAGCCGACAGGGGACGGCCGGGGAGCTGTTTTTT.

The rearrangement uses TRBV7-9 and TRBJ2-5; tentatively, D is TRBD1 (5 bases). The CDR3 contains 14 residues. Looked up from germline, CDR1 is SEHNR and CDR2 is FQNEAQ (reference sequence). V lost 5 bases and J lost 5, with 15 bases in between. The CDR3 protein is CASSPVGARETQYF. DNA for the CDR3: TGTGCCAGCAGCCCCGTTGGGGCCCGGGAGACCCAGTACTTC.

The chain employs TRBV21-1 and TRBJ2-7; the table names TRBD2, a call not compared with the DNA. TRBV21-1 is given as a pseudogene. This CDR3 has 14 residues. The CDR3 region is CASSKLSGGYEQYF. DNA for the CDR3: TGTGCCAGCAGCAAACTTAGCGGGGGCTACGAGCAGTACTTC.